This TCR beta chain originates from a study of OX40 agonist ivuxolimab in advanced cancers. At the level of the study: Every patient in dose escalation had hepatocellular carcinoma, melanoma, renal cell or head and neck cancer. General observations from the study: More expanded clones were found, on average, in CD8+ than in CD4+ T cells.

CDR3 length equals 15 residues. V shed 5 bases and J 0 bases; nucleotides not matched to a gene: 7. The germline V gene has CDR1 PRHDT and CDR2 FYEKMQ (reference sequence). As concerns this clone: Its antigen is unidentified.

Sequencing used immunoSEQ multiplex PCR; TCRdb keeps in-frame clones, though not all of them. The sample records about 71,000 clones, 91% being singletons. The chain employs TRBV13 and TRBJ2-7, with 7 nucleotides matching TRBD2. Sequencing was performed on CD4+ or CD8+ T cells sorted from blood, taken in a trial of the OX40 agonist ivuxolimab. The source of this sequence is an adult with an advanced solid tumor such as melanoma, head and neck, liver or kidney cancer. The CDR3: CASSLGSGHSYEQYF. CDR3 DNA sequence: TGTGCCAGCAGCCTTGGTAGCGGGCACTCCTACGAGCAGTACTTC.